This entry features one T cell receptor beta chain sequence. As originally analysed: The authors estimated nucleated cell counts from reference gene primer amplification. Profiled with immunoSEQ multiplex PCR; TCRdb holds only in-frame clones, not every one. The V and J calls and clone size were taken over from that table, and D and trimming were inferred from the DNA. The sample has 25,000 to 35,000 clones, more than 85% seen once; the top ten hold about 12%. These data are taken from a study of blood T cell repertoires in COVID-19. Study in general: Acute-phase and convalescent COVID-19 samples originated in the United States, Italy and Spain. From T cells, B-cell-depleted T cells, or PBMCs came the material, which was cDNA or gDNA.

The CDR3 is 15 residues long. Trimming took 9 bases from V and 0 from J; bases not matched to a gene: 7. Germline values: CDR1 LNHDA, CDR2 SQIVND (reference sequence). The sequencing input was peripheral blood. J is TRBJ1-5 and V is TRBV19; the match to TRBD1 covers 8 bases. The origin of this receptor is a human donor in a cohort sampled during active COVID-19. Written as DNA, the CDR3 is TGTGCCAGAAACAGGGGGATTTATAGCAATCAGCCCCAGCATTTT. It yields the protein CARNRGIYSNQPQHF.